The entry below gives a single T cell receptor beta chain sequence along with its context. What it recognizes is unknown. V gave up 2 bases and J gave up 5 bases, with 10 bases separating them. The CDR3 is 13 residues long. Germline V gives CDR1 SEHNR, CDR2 FQNEAQ (reference sequence). TCRdb recomputed calls from the RT-PCR reads with MiXCR, one row per CDR3 protein. The sample has hundreds of thousands of distinct CDR3 sequences, 12% to 15% seen once. The sample is drawn from a study of response to subunit inactivated influenza vaccine. Study-level points and caveats: Authors suggested few new T cells are recruited by each seasonal influenza vaccination.

V and J are TRBV7-9 and TRBJ2-7; no firm D call. The clonotype originates from a man aged 50-60 years who received an inactivated influenza vaccine. The sequencing used PBMCs from blood, collected less than 15 days before vaccination. CDR3 sequence: CASSLNEQNEQYF. The CDR3, as DNA: TGTGCCAGCAGCTTAAACGAACAGAACGAGCAGTACTTC.